This is a list of T cell receptor beta chains from one sample in a study of blood T cell repertoires in COVID-19. The protocol was immunoSEQ multiplex PCR, while the TCRdb copy is restricted to in-frame clones and leaves out a portion. Altogether 300,000 to 400,000 clones are present, 85% to 90% being singletons, with the ten largest covering 0.95% to 1%. Source material: PBMCs or T cells enriched from blood (not recorded which). Source of these receptors: a woman younger than 45 with acute COVID-19. Both conserved end residues are part of each CDR3. Each record gives: V gene, D gene, J gene, clone size, CDR3 protein, CDR3 DNA. D genes are given only for firm matches. The size of a clone is reported for some rows only, either as once, few or many, or as a class for expanded clones.

TRBV27	-	TRBJ1-5	-	CASSSRWGGGLNQPQHF	TGTGCCAGCAGTTCCCGGTGGGGCGGGGGACTAAATCAGCCCCAGCATTTT
TRBV6-5	-	TRBJ2-7	-	CASSYTHRVGDEQYF	TGTGCCAGCAGCTATACTCACAGGGTCGGTGACGAGCAGTACTTC
TRBV25-1	-	TRBJ1-2	-	CASSDSGGGYGYTF	TGTGCCAGCAGTGACTCTGGGGGCGGATATGGCTACACCTTC
TRBV6-2/TRBV6-3	-	TRBJ2-3	-	CASSLSTDTQYF	TGTGCCAGCAGCCTAAGCACAGATACGCAGTATTTT
TRBV5-6	-	TRBJ2-7	-	CASSLVERAPYEQYF	TGTGCCAGCAGCTTGGTCGAGAGGGCTCCCTACGAGCAGTACTTC
TRBV15	-	TRBJ2-5	-	CATSRPDSETQYF	TGTGCCACCAGCAGGCCCGACAGCGAGACCCAGTACTTC
TRBV12-5	-	TRBJ1-6	-	CASGLGFGGGISSYNSPLHF	TGTGCTAGTGGCCTGGGGTTCGGGGGAGGGATTAGCTCCTATAATTCACCCCTCCACTTT
TRBV9	-	TRBJ2-5	-	CASSVGTGTLLQETQYF	TGTGCCAGCAGCGTAGGTACCGGGACACTACTTCAAGAGACCCAGTACTTC
TRBV9	-	TRBJ1-5	once	CASSVGTGPNQPQHF	TGTGCCAGCAGCGTAGGAACAGGGCCAAATCAGCCCCAGCATTTT
TRBV2	-	TRBJ1-1	-	CASSEQGPNTEAFF	TGTGCCAGCAGTGAACAGGGGCCGAACACTGAAGCTTTCTTT
TRBV11-3	-	TRBJ2-2	-	CASSLDEGVNTGELFF	TGTGCCAGCAGCTTAGATGAAGGGGTGAACACCGGGGAGCTGTTTTTT
TRBV10-3	TRBD1	TRBJ1-5	-	CATNRDRDQPQHF	TGTGCCACCAACCGGGACAGGGATCAGCCCCAGCATTTT
TRBV3-1/TRBV3-2	TRBD1	TRBJ2-5	-	CASSLGQATRQETQYF	TGTGCCAGCAGCCTCGGACAGGCAACCCGACAAGAGACCCAGTACTTC
TRBV10-1	TRBD1	TRBJ1-6	-	CASSGRTGRSPLHF	TGCGCCAGCAGTGGACGGACAGGAAGATCACCCCTCCACTTT
TRBV4-1	-	TRBJ1-5	-	CASSQADSNQPQHF	TGCGCCAGCAGCCAAGCAGATAGCAATCAGCCCCAGCATTTT
TRBV10-3	TRBD2	TRBJ2-7	-	CAISGTSGIYEQYF	TGTGCCATCAGCGGGACTAGCGGGATCTACGAGCAGTACTTC
TRBV7-6	-	TRBJ2-1	-	CASSLSEAVPYNEQFF	TGTGCCAGCAGCTTATCGGAGGCGGTCCCCTACAATGAGCAGTTCTTC
TRBV19	TRBD1	TRBJ1-5	few	CASIRTGDSNQPQHF	TGTGCCAGTATAAGGACAGGGGATAGCAATCAGCCCCAGCATTTT
TRBV29-1	-	TRBJ2-3	-	CSVMALVSDTQYF	TGCAGCGTTATGGCTCTAGTCTCAGATACGCAGTATTTT
TRBV5-8	TRBD1	TRBJ1-4	-	CATTTWGQAVGNEKLFF	TGTGCCACCACCACCTGGGGACAGGCTGTGGGGAATGAAAAACTGTTTTTT
TRBV5-1	TRBD1	TRBJ1-1	once	CASSPALVQGMNTEAFF	TGCGCCAGCAGCCCCGCACTCGTACAGGGGATGAACACTGAAGCTTTCTTT
TRBV9	TRBD2	TRBJ2-3	-	CASSVATWTSGVTDTQYF	TGTGCCAGCAGCGTAGCTACGTGGACTAGCGGGGTCACAGATACGCAGTATTTT
TRBV6-5	-	TRBJ1-1	-	CASSRGTFEGAFF	TGTGCCAGCAGCCGGGGAACTTTCGAAGGAGCTTTCTTT
TRBV3-1/TRBV3-2	TRBD2	TRBJ2-1	-	CASSPTPGLAAVEQFF	TGTGCCAGCAGCCCGACACCGGGACTAGCAGCAGTTGAGCAGTTCTTC
TRBV18	-	TRBJ1-6	few	CASSPAQGSDSPLHF	TGTGCCAGCTCACCGGCCCAGGGTTCGGATTCACCCCTCCACTTT
TRBV7-3	TRBD2	TRBJ2-1	-	CASSLASGGANEQFF	TGTGCCAGCAGCCTAGCTAGCGGGGGGGCCAATGAGCAGTTCTTC
TRBV19	-	TRBJ1-5	-	CATTRRADQPQHF	TGTGCCACCACCCGGAGGGCTGATCAGCCCCAGCATTTT
TRBV5-6	-	TRBJ2-5	-	CASSLWRKQETQYF	TGTGCCAGCAGCTTATGGCGGAAGCAAGAGACCCAGTACTTC
TRBV9	-	TRBJ1-6	-	CASSVGGPVGSPLHF	TGTGCCAGCAGCGTAGGGGGGCCCGTAGGATCACCCCTCCACTTT
TRBV5-1	-	TRBJ2-1	few	CASSLRAAYNEQFF	TGCGCCAGCAGCTTACGAGCGGCATACAATGAGCAGTTCTTC
TRBV11-2	TRBD2	TRBJ2-1	-	CASSFTSGGPPNEQFF	TGTGCCAGCAGCTTCACTAGCGGGGGGCCCCCCAATGAGCAGTTCTTC
TRBV9	-	TRBJ2-1	-	CASSGGLRGRMDEQFF	TGTGCCAGCAGCGGGGGGCTGCGGGGGAGAATGGATGAGCAGTTCTTC
TRBV5-1	-	TRBJ2-1	-	CASSLVGLYNEQFF	TGCGCCAGCAGCTTGGTAGGACTATACAATGAGCAGTTCTTC
TRBV5-1	-	TRBJ1-5	few	CASSFGTPGGNQPQHF	TGCGCCAGCAGCTTCGGGACTCCTGGAGGGAATCAGCCCCAGCATTTT
TRBV11-1	-	TRBJ2-7	-	CASSVLQGGEQYF	TGTGCCAGCAGCGTTCTTCAGGGGGGCGAGCAGTACTTC
TRBV6-4	-	TRBJ2-3	-	CASSSGESGTDTQYF	TGTGCCAGCAGTTCCGGGGAGTCTGGGACAGATACGCAGTATTTT
TRBV6-6	-	TRBJ2-3	-	CASSYSSGVATDTQYF	TGTGCCAGCAGTTACTCGTCCGGGGTGGCCACAGATACGCAGTATTTT
TRBV14	TRBD2	TRBJ2-3	-	CASSPTGGYTDTQYF	TGTGCCAGCAGCCCCACGGGGGGATACACAGATACGCAGTATTTT
TRBV5-5	-	TRBJ2-1	-	CASSRGQTSSYNEQFF	TGTGCCAGCAGCCGGGGACAAACGAGCTCCTACAATGAGCAGTTCTTC
TRBV5-1	TRBD2	TRBJ2-3	-	CASSLPYGRGGQSDTQYF	TGCGCCAGCAGCTTGCCCTATGGGAGGGGAGGACAATCAGATACGCAGTATTTT
TRBV20-1	TRBD2	TRBJ2-7	-	CSAGLDREQYF	TGCAGTGCCGGACTAGACCGCGAGCAGTACTTC
TRBV19	TRBD1	TRBJ2-7	-	CASRPGTGKGSYEQYF	TGTGCCAGTAGGCCCGGGACAGGGAAGGGGTCCTACGAGCAGTACTTC